The 20 T cell receptor beta chains given below trace back to one sample, sequenced in a study of T cells after yellow fever vaccination. TCRdb re-called the 5' RACE reads through MiXCR, storing one row per CDR3 protein. The table shows about 340,000 distinct CDR3 sequences, with 3% to 4.5% occurring only once. The specimen comprised PBMCs, sampled 5 days after the yellow fever booster vaccination. The receptors come from a man younger than 35 who received the YFV17D yellow fever vaccine.

This clonotype occurred a few times. The chain couples TRBV20-1 to TRBJ2-2, with D perhaps matching TRBD2 (7 bases). There are 15 residues in the CDR3. V shed 5 bases and J shed 7 bases, with 20 bases lying between them. Germline V gives CDR1 DFQATT, CDR2 SNEGSKA (reference sequence). The CDR3 DNA is TGCAGTGCTGTCCCCCGGGGGGCATTCGGCGGGGAGCTGTTTTTT. Its translation is CSAVPRGAFGGELFF.

This clonotype was counted ten times or more. The V gene is TRBV10-3, the J gene TRBJ2-4, with TRBD2 as a possible D gene (6 bases). The germline V gene has CDR1 ENHRY and CDR2 SYGVKD. Trimming removed 3 bases at V and 7 bases at J, with 13 bases between. The CDR3 is 14 amino acids. CDR3: CAISDGASGNIQYF. Written as DNA, the CDR3 is TGTGCCATCAGTGATGGGGCCAGCGGGAACATTCAGTACTTC.

This clonotype has only a few counts. V gene TRBV7-9 combines with J gene TRBJ2-1, with no clear D. Trimming shortened V by 1 base and J by 6 bases, and 7 bases separated the two germline ends. Germline lookup yields CDR1 SEHNR and CDR2 FQNEAQ (reference sequence). The CDR3 consists of 13 residues. The DNA of the CDR3 is TGTGCCAGCAGCTTAGGCTATAGCAATGAGCAGTTCTTC. It is translated as CASSLGYSNEQFF.

In this sample, this clonotype turned up many times. V is TRBV7-2 and J is TRBJ1-1; D gene uncertain. The V end lost 7 bases, the J end lost 1 base, and 13 bases lay between the germline ends. Germline CDR1 reads SGHTA; CDR2 reads FQGNSA. The CDR3 loop spans 14 amino acids. The CDR3 nucleotides are TGTGCCAGCACCTCCCGCCCGGGGAACACTGAAGCTTTCTTT. As protein: CASTSRPGNTEAFF.

This clonotype was recorded a few times. J is TRBJ2-3 and V is TRBV20-1; D may be TRBD2 (6 bases). With 1 base removed from V and 0 bases from J, the gap between germline ends came to 11 bases. This CDR3 is built from 15 residues. Germline V gene lookup returns CDR1 DFQATT and CDR2 SNEGSKA (reference sequence). The CDR3 nucleotides read TGCAGTGCTAGAGTACGGGGGACTAGCACAGATACGCAGTATTTT. The encoded protein is CSARVRGTSTDTQYF.

In this sample, this clonotype turned up a few times. V and J are TRBV19 and TRBJ2-1; D unresolved. Germline CDR1 reads LNHDA; CDR2 reads SQIVND (reference sequence). The CDR3 is 15 residues long. Trimming removed 5 bases from V and 7 bases from J, with 18 bases in between. The CDR3 DNA is TGTGCCAGTAGTCCCATACATAACCGTAGGAATGAGCAGTTCTTC. Amino acid sequence: CASSPIHNRRNEQFF.

This clonotype has just a few counts. The chain uses TRBV28 and TRBJ2-7, with unresolved D. Per germline, CDR1 MDHEN and CDR2 SYDVKM. With 4 bases removed from V and 4 bases from J, the gap between germline ends came to 11 bases. The length of the CDR3 is 13 residues. The CDR3 DNA is TGTGCCAGCAGTTCCCCCCCGGGTTACGAGCAGTACGTC. It codes for CASSSPPGYEQYV.

In this sample, this clonotype turned up many times. V and J are TRBV12-3 or TRBV12-4 and TRBJ2-7; D remains unclear. The CDR3 has 11 amino acids. V lost 1 base, J lost 5 bases, and 3 bases lay in between. The CDR3: CASSLDHEQYF. Written as DNA, the CDR3 is TGTGCCAGCAGTTTAGACCACGAGCAGTACTTC.

The rearrangement uses TRBV10-3 and TRBJ1-3; D unclear. The germline gives CDR1 ENHRY, CDR2 SYGVKD. There are 13 residues in the CDR3. Trimming left V 7 bases short and J 5 bases short, with 12 bases between. The CDR3 sequence is CAITPRSRNTIYF. The CDR3 DNA follows: TGTGCCATCACCCCCCGATCGAGAAACACCATATATTTT.

In this sample, this clonotype turned up a few times. V usage is TRBV7-2 and J usage is TRBJ2-1, with D perhaps given as TRBD1 or TRBD2 (5 bases each). Germline CDR1 reads SGHTA; CDR2 reads FQGNSA. V was clipped by 1 base and J by 8 bases, with 9 bases between them. CDR3 length equals 13 residues. The CDR3 here is CASSLELGDEQFF. The DNA of the CDR3 is TGTGCCAGCAGCTTAGAGTTGGGGGATGAGCAGTTCTTC.

This chain uses TRBV2 with TRBJ1-6; the D is unclear. The CDR3 has 16 amino acids. V lost 7 bases to trimming and J lost 3 bases, with 16 bases between them. Germline CDR1 is SNHLY and CDR2 is FYNNEI. The CDR3 is CASTPPFPGYNSPLHF. The CDR3 DNA reads TGTGCCAGCACCCCCCCCTTTCCGGGCTATAATTCACCCCTCCACTTT. Using reference TRBV2 and TRBJ1-6 for the parts outside the CDR3, the full variable domain is EPEVTQTPSHQVTQMGQEVILRCVPISNHLYFYWYRQILGQKVEFLVSFYNNEISEKSEIFDDQFSVERPDGSNFTLKIRSTKLEDSAMYFCASTPPFPGYNSPLHFGNGTRLTVT.

This chain links TRBV4-1 with TRBJ2-3, with TRBD2 matching over 7 bases. This CDR3 is built from 15 residues. Germline CDR1 reads MGHRA; CDR2 reads YSYEKL. The V segment lost 7 bases and the J segment 1 base; nucleotides outside the gene matches: 8. The CDR3 coding sequence is TGCGCCAGCATGACATGGGGAGGGGGCACAGATACGCAGTATTTT. Translating it yields CASMTWGGGTDTQYF.

This clonotype was seen repeatedly, ten times or more. The V and J genes are TRBV21-1 and TRBJ2-5. TRBV21-1 is tagged as a pseudogene. The CDR3 loop spans 9 amino acids. Written as DNA, the CDR3 is TGTGCCAGCAGGGAGACCCAGTACTTC. The encoded protein is CASRETQYF.

This clonotype has only a few counts. This sequence joins TRBV20-1 and TRBJ1-2; possible D gene TRBD1, 5 bases. Between the trimmed V and J ends, which lost 5 bases and 2 bases, there was a span of 15 bases. This CDR3 is built from 14 residues. Germline CDR1 reads DFQATT; CDR2 reads SNEGSKA (reference sequence). In DNA form, the CDR3 reads TGCAGTGCTCAATACGGGACGGCAAACTATGGCTACACCTTC. This encodes CSAQYGTANYGYTF.

This clonotype occurred a few times. V usage is TRBV4-3 and J usage is TRBJ1-1; D is undetermined. Trimming left V 1 base short and J 0 bases short, with 12 bases between. The CDR3 has 16 amino acids. Germline loops: CDR1 LGHNA, CDR2 YSLEER. CDR3 residues: CASSQALLRVNTEAFF. The CDR3 DNA follows: TGCGCCAGCAGCCAAGCCCTTTTACGGGTGAACACTGAAGCTTTCTTT.

This clonotype came up a few times. V and J are TRBV18 and TRBJ2-2; possibly TRBD2 for D (6 bases). The CDR3 is 15 residues long. V was cut by 3 bases and J by 8 bases, with 16 bases left in between. Germline V gene lookup returns CDR1 KGHSH and CDR2 LQKENI. For the CDR3, the DNA is TGTGCCAGCTCACCGCGGGACGGATCCACGGGGGAGCTGTTTTTT. This translates into CASSPRDGSTGELFF.

This clonotype was observed many times. V usage is TRBV5-1 and J usage is TRBJ2-7; 9 bases are shared with TRBD2. Germline values: CDR1 SGHRS, CDR2 YFSETQ. The CDR3 length is 13 residues. The V and J ends lost 4 bases and 7 bases, in that order; junction bases with no gene match: 6. The chain's CDR3 is CASSRSGGGEQYV. The CDR3 DNA follows: TGCGCCAGCAGCCGTAGCGGGGGCGGTGAGCAGTACGTC.

This clonotype appeared a few times. The V gene is TRBV3-1, the J gene TRBJ2-2; D gene uncertain. The V and J ends lost 1 base and 1 base respectively, with 7 bases between them. CDR1 is LGHDT and CDR2 is YNNKEL in the germline V gene (reference sequence). The CDR3 runs 15 residues. DNA of the CDR3: TGTGCCAGCAGCCAAGTGAACCTGAACACCGGGGAGCTGTTTTTT. Its protein product is CASSQVNLNTGELFF. Looking up the rest from reference TRBV3-1 and TRBJ2-2 gives the full variable domain: DTAVSQTPKYLVTQMGNDKSIKCEQNLGHDTMYWYKQDSKKFLKIMFSYNNKELIINETVPNRFSPKSPDKAHLNLHINSLELGDSAVYFCASSQVNLNTGELFFGEGSRLTVL.

This chain uses TRBV5-1 with TRBJ2-7, with D perhaps matching TRBD1 (7 bases). Germline V CDR1 and CDR2: SGHRS, YFSETQ. CDR3 size: 15 residues. V was pared by 4 bases and J by 1 base, with 15 bases between. Written as DNA, the CDR3 is TGCGCCAGCAGCGGCGGACAGGCGGGGTCCTACGAGCAGTACTTC. It is translated as CASSGGQAGSYEQYF. Full variable domain (rest looked up from reference TRBV5-1 and TRBJ2-7): KAGVTQTPRYLIKTRGQQVTLSCSPISGHRSVSWYQQTPGQGLQFLFEYFSETQRNKGNFPGRFSGRQFSNSRSEMNVSTLELGDSALYLCASSGGQAGSYEQYFGPGTRLTVT.

This clonotype was recorded many times. The V and J genes are TRBV4-1 and TRBJ2-3; TRBD2 might be the D (6 bases). The V end was cut by 4 bases, the J end by 0 bases, with 17 bases between. The CDR3 loop spans 17 amino acids. CDR1 is MGHRA, CDR2 YSYEKL, per germline. CDR3 residues: CASSRERGTASTDTQYF. The CDR3, as DNA: TGCGCCAGCAGCCGAGAACGGGGGACCGCTAGCACAGATACGCAGTATTTT.